One and the same sample provided the 14 T cell receptor beta chains below, sequenced in a study of OX40 agonist ivuxolimab in advanced cancers. TCRdb's table, derived via immunoSEQ multiplex PCR, lists solely in-frame clones and lacks some. The sample has around 44,000 clones, 75% to 90% seen once. The sequencing used CD4+ or CD8+ T cells sorted from blood, collected in a trial of the OX40 agonist ivuxolimab. These receptor sequences come from an adult with an advanced solid tumor such as melanoma, head and neck, liver or kidney cancer.

The chain joins TRBV7-2 to TRBJ2-3; 12 nucleotides agree with TRBD2. V lost 6 bases and J lost 2; bases outside the gene matches: 12. Germline V lookup: CDR1 SGHTA, CDR2 FQGNSA. This CDR3 has 18 amino acids. The CDR3 loop is CASRKLGLAGGSTDTQYF. The CDR3 coding sequence is TGTGCCAGCAGGAAGTTAGGTCTAGCGGGGGGGTCCACAGATACGCAGTATTTT. Drawing the rest from reference TRBV7-2 and TRBJ2-3, the complete variable domain is GAGVSQSPSNKVTEKGKDVELRCDPISGHTALYWYRQSLGQGLEFLIYFQGNSAPDKSGLPSDRFSAERTGGSVSTLTIQRTQQEDSAVYLCASRKLGLAGGSTDTQYFGPGTRLTVL.

This chain connects TRBV7-2 to TRBJ1-1; TRBD1 matches 8 bases. J lost 5 bases, V lost 7 bases, and 9 bases had no gene match. Per the germline V gene, CDR1 is SGHTA and CDR2 is FQGNSA. The CDR3 has 14 residues. CDR3 sequence reads: CASTFPGGFTEAFF. For the CDR3, the DNA is TGTGCCAGCACATTCCCAGGGGGCTTTACTGAAGCTTTCTTT. The whole variable domain, remainder taken from reference TRBV7-2 and TRBJ1-1, is GAGVSQSPSNKVTEKGKDVELRCDPISGHTALYWYRQSLGQGLEFLIYFQGNSAPDKSGLPSDRFSAERTGGSVSTLTIQRTQQEDSAVYLCASTFPGGFTEAFFGQGTRLTVV.

The chain couples TRBV5-1 to TRBJ1-4; 8 bases align to TRBD1. Germline V CDR1 and CDR2: SGHRS, YFSETQ. There are 16 residues in the CDR3. J lost 8 bases, V lost 0 bases, and 9 bases had no gene match. Here the CDR3 reads CASSLGTGTAGEKLFF. CDR3 in DNA: TGCGCCAGCAGCTTGGGGACAGGGACCGCGGGGGAAAAACTGTTTTTT.

The chain has TRBV2 and TRBJ2-6; D may be TRBD1 (6 bases). V shed 6 bases and J shed 1 base, with 10 bases lying between them. The CDR3 covers 15 residues. Looked up from germline, CDR1 is SNHLY and CDR2 is FYNNEI. Here the CDR3 reads CASSADRSGANVLTF. The CDR3 nucleotides are TGTGCCAGCAGCGCAGACAGGTCTGGGGCCAACGTCCTGACTTTC.

The chain couples TRBV30 to TRBJ2-2, with D tentatively TRBD2 (5 bases). The CDR3 contains 13 residues. V lost 5 bases and J lost 2, with 9 bases in between. Germline V lookup: CDR1 GTSNPN, CDR2 SVGIG (reference sequence). DNA for the CDR3: TGTGCCTGGGGACTTCTTAACACCGGGGAGCTGTTTTTT. Translating gives CAWGLLNTGELFF.

The chain joins TRBV4-1 to TRBJ2-3, with D perhaps TRBD2 (5 bases). Germline V CDR1 and CDR2: MGHRA, YSYEKL. CDR3 length: 18 amino acids. Trimming removed 1 base from V and 2 bases from J, with 19 bases in between. CDR3 loop: CASSQGMSRGRITDTQYF. CDR3 DNA sequence: TGCGCCAGCAGCCAAGGTATGTCCCGAGGGCGGATCACAGATACGCAGTATTTT.

V usage is TRBV19 and J usage is TRBJ2-4, with D perhaps TRBD1 (5 bases). The ends were cut back, 3 bases at V and 2 bases at J, with 17 bases in the middle. This CDR3 spans 17 amino acids. Germline CDR1 reads LNHDA; CDR2 reads SQIVND (reference sequence). The CDR3 region is CASSISGPGLSKNIQYF. CDR3 nucleotides: TGTGCCAGTAGTATTAGTGGGCCAGGGCTATCCAAAAACATTCAGTACTTC.

The chain links TRBV18 to TRBJ1-5; D gene uncertain. The CDR3 loop spans 15 amino acids. Germline V CDR1 and CDR2: KGHSH, LQKENI. Trimming pared 6 bases from V and 2 bases from J, leaving 14 bases between. The CDR3 is CASSGEGGGNQPQHF. The CDR3 bases are TGTGCCAGCTCTGGGGAGGGAGGCGGCAATCAGCCCCAGCATTTT.

The V gene is TRBV7-9, the J gene TRBJ2-7; the D call may be TRBD1 or TRBD2 (5 bases each). The germline CDR1 and CDR2 sequences are SEHNR and FQNEAQ (reference sequence). The CDR3 loop spans 15 amino acids. V lost 5 bases and J lost 7, with 21 bases in between. The DNA for the CDR3 is TGTGCCAGCAGCCCCCCGGGACCCAAAAATTGGGAGCAGTACTTC. It specifies CASSPPGPKNWEQYF.

This clone appeared once. The rearrangement joins TRBV28 to TRBJ2-2, with TRBD1 matching 9 bases. J lost 3 bases, V lost 4 bases, and 3 bases had no gene match. Germline loops: CDR1 MDHEN, CDR2 SYDVKM. The CDR3 totals 15 residues. This CDR3 reads CASSSGTGYTGELFF. Written as DNA, the CDR3 is TGTGCCAGCAGTTCTGGGACAGGGTACACCGGGGAGCTGTTTTTT.

The rearrangement joins TRBV28 to TRBJ2-4; unclear D gene. The CDR3 contains 17 residues. The V end lost 4 bases, the J end lost 1 base, and 17 bases lay between the germline ends. Germline loops: CDR1 MDHEN, CDR2 SYDVKM. CDR3 region: CASSSPGPGLAKNIQYF. The CDR3, as DNA: TGTGCCAGCAGTTCCCCGGGCCCCGGCCTCGCCAAAAACATTCAGTACTTC.

CDR3 nucleotide sequence: TGTGCCAGCTCACCCGTCCCGCACACGGCTGGTGGGGAGCAGTACTTC. This translates into CASSPVPHTAGGEQYF. The genes are TRBV18 and TRBJ2-7, with D uncertain. V was cut by 3 bases and J by 7 bases, with 22 bases left in between. The CDR3 totals 16 residues. CDR1 is KGHSH and CDR2 is LQKENI in the germline V gene.

The chain links TRBV18 to TRBJ2-5, with D perhaps TRBD1 (5 bases). CDR1 and CDR2 (germline): KGHSH, LQKENI. The CDR3 spans 13 residues. V was cut by 6 bases and J by 2 bases, with 10 bases left in between. In nucleotides, the CDR3 is TGTGCCAGCTCCCCAGACAGTCAAGAGACCCAGTACTTC. Protein sequence: CASSPDSQETQYF.

The rearrangement links TRBV18 to TRBJ1-1, with 8 bases matching TRBD1. This CDR3 is built from 14 residues. Per germline, CDR1 KGHSH and CDR2 LQKENI. The junction had 6 bases not matched to a gene; V was cut back by 4 bases and J by 5 bases. The CDR3 here is CASSQGQVVTEAFF. The DNA for the CDR3 is TGTGCCAGCTCACAGGGACAGGTCGTGACTGAAGCTTTCTTT.